The 23 T cell receptor beta chains presented below share a single source sample, sequenced in a study of CD8 T cells in ankylosing spondylitis. In TCRdb, the 5' RACE reads were re-called with MiXCR into one record per CDR3 protein. The sample holds over 100,000 distinct CDR3 sequences; about an eighth are singletons and the top ten take about 3.8%. Sequencing used blood, either unsorted or a sorted T cell fraction (not recorded which). These TCRs come from a female donor with ankylosing spondylitis or in good health (not recorded which).

There are many counts of this clonotype. The genes are TRBV6-5 and TRBJ1-1; no firm D call. V shed 2 bases and J shed 1 base, with 8 bases lying between them. The CDR3 loop spans 14 amino acids. The V gene's germline CDR1 is MNHEY and CDR2 SVGAGI. The CDR3: CASSYLSENTEAFF. For the CDR3, the DNA is TGTGCCAGCAGTTACCTCAGCGAGAACACTGAAGCTTTCTTT.

This clonotype was found many times. This chain joins TRBV9 and TRBJ2-1; 14 positions agree with TRBD2. Germline CDR1 reads SGDLS; CDR2 reads YYNGEE. J lost 9 bases, V lost 4 bases, and 9 bases had no gene match. The length of the CDR3 is 16 residues. The CDR3 coding sequence is TGTGCCAGCAGCCTTTCGACTAGCGGGAGGGCCCCTGAGCAGTTCTTC. Its protein product is CASSLSTSGRAPEQFF.

This clonotype was detected a few times. This chain uses TRBV3-1 with TRBJ1-2, with no clear D. This CDR3 spans 18 amino acids. Germline CDR1 LGHDT, CDR2 YNNKEL (reference sequence). Trimming cost V 0 bases and J 4 bases, with 21 bases left between them. The CDR3 loop reads CASSQDLGKAQEGYGYTF. As DNA, the CDR3 is TGTGCCAGCAGCCAAGATCTTGGAAAGGCCCAAGAGGGCTATGGCTACACCTTC.

This clonotype was seen ten or more times. The chain carries TRBV19 and TRBJ2-1; D is undetermined. Germline V lookup: CDR1 LNHDA, CDR2 SQIVND (reference sequence). V shed 4 bases and J shed 0 bases, with 4 bases lying between them. The CDR3 is made up of 13 amino acids. The CDR3 DNA is TGTGCCAGTAGTAAATTCTCCTACAATGAGCAGTTCTTC. Translation: CASSKFSYNEQFF. The whole variable domain, filled in from reference TRBV19 and TRBJ2-1, reads DGGITQSPKYLFRKEGQNVTLSCEQNLNHDAMYWYRQDPGQGLRLIYYSQIVNDFQKGDIAEGYSVSREKKESFPLTVTSAQKNPTAFYLCASSKFSYNEQFFGPGTRLTVL.

The table lists this clonotype with many counts. The chain's CDR3 is CASSRGLAGAKQFF. For the CDR3, the DNA is TGTGCCAGCAGCCGGGGACTAGCGGGGGCCAAGCAGTTCTTC. The V call is TRBV7-9, the J call TRBJ2-1; 14 nucleotides line up with TRBD2. Germline assignment: CDR1 SEHNR and CDR2 FQNEAQ (reference sequence). The CDR3 sequence is 14 residues long. J lost 11 bases, V lost 5 bases, and 5 bases had no gene match.

This clonotype was seen repeatedly, ten times or more. The gene calls are TRBV25-1 and TRBJ1-1; D gene ambiguous. Germline CDR1 and CDR2: MGHDK and SYGVNS. Trimming stripped 0 bases from V and 0 bases from J, with 5 bases between. This CDR3 is 14 amino acids long. The CDR3 sequence is CASSEYGVNTEAFF. In DNA form, the CDR3 reads TGTGCCAGCAGTGAATATGGGGTGAACACTGAAGCTTTCTTT.

This clonotype was seen at least ten times. V usage is TRBV7-9 and J usage is TRBJ2-1; weak D call: TRBD1 (5 bases). Trimming pared 6 bases from V and 10 bases from J, leaving 13 bases between. CDR1 is SEHNR and CDR2 is FQNEAQ in the germline V gene (reference sequence). This CDR3 spans 12 amino acids. CDR3 amino acids: CASRAGSGEQFF. In nucleotides, the CDR3 is TGTGCCAGCAGAGCAGGGTCCGGGGAGCAGTTCTTC. The full variable domain, in which reference TRBV7-9 and TRBJ2-1 provide the parts outside the CDR3, is DTGVSQNPRHKITKRGQNVTFRCDPISEHNRLYWYRQTLGQGPEFLTYFQNEAQLEKSRLLSDRFSAERPKGSFSTLEIQRTEQGDSAMYLCASRAGSGEQFFGPGTRLTVL.

This clonotype has at least ten counts. The rearrangement uses TRBV12-3 or TRBV12-4 and TRBJ2-1; maybe TRBD2 (5 bases). The CDR3 has 15 residues. Trimming shortened V by 1 base and J by 4 bases, and 11 bases separated the two germline ends. Here the CDR3 reads CASSLVLAKYNEQFF. The CDR3 nucleotides are TGTGCCAGCAGTTTAGTCTTAGCGAAATACAATGAGCAGTTCTTC.

As concerns this clonotype: A read error may produce the germline difference seen at one junction end. The chain recombines TRBV12-3 or TRBV12-4 with TRBJ1-1; possibly TRBD1 for D (5 bases). CDR3 length: 14 amino acids. Here the CDR3 reads CVSSFLGTNTEAFF. In DNA, the CDR3 is TGCGTCAGCAGTTTCCTGGGGACGAACACTGAAGCTTTCTTT.

This clonotype appeared many times. V gene TRBV6-1 combines with J gene TRBJ2-3, with D hard to call. The length of the CDR3 is 14 residues. Germline assignment: CDR1 MNHNS and CDR2 SASEGT. V lost 4 bases and J 2 bases, leaving 10 bases between the germline ends. CDR3: CASSGMENTDTQYF. CDR3 bases: TGTGCCAGCAGTGGTATGGAGAACACAGATACGCAGTATTTT.

This clonotype has at least ten counts. This chain links TRBV25-1 with TRBJ1-4; 8 nucleotides line up with TRBD1. V lost 5 bases, J lost 8 bases, and 7 bases stayed unmatched. The CDR3 has 14 residues. CDR1 and CDR2 from the germline V gene are MGHDK and SYGVNS. The DNA for the CDR3 is TGTGCCAGCAGTTCCGGGACAGGCCCGGAAAAACTGTTTTTT. Residues: CASSSGTGPEKLFF.

Note on this clonotype: A much larger clone differs from this one at a single base, so this may be a read error. The chain couples TRBV7-2 to TRBJ2-3; D gene unclear. The CDR3 is 13 amino acids. Germline-derived CDR1 and CDR2 are SGHTA and FQGNSA. As DNA, the CDR3 is TGTGCCTGCAGCTTAGTTGGGTCAGATACGCAGTATTTT. This sequence encodes CACSLVGSDTQYF.

The table lists this clonotype with many counts. The gene calls are TRBV20-1 and TRBJ2-7; D may correspond to TRBD1 or TRBD2 (6 bases each). V lost 3 bases to trimming and J lost 0 bases, with 12 bases between them. Germline V gene sequence: CDR1 DFQATT, CDR2 SNEGSKA (reference sequence). The CDR3 runs 14 residues. CDR3 bases: TGCAGTGCTAGGGAGGGGGGTTACTCCTACGAGCAGTACTTC. The encoded protein is CSAREGGYSYEQYF.

The table lists this clonotype with many counts. The rearrangement uses TRBV7-8 and TRBJ1-2, with a tentative D call TRBD1 (5 bases). CDR3 length: 11 residues. Germline values: CDR1 SGHVS, CDR2 FQNEAQ. Trimming shortened V by 1 base and J by 8 bases, and 5 bases separated the two germline ends. This CDR3 reads CASSLGGGYTF. The CDR3 DNA reads as TGTGCCAGCAGCTTAGGGGGGGGCTACACCTTC.

This clonotype was seen at least ten times. V gene TRBV10-3 combines with J gene TRBJ1-1; D is undetermined. This CDR3 has 12 residues. The germline V gene encodes CDR1 ENHRY and CDR2 SYGVKD. Between the trimmed V and J ends, which lost 10 bases and 1 base, there was a span of 10 bases. CDR3 coding DNA: TGTGCCACGCGACTGGGGAACACTGAAGCTTTCTTT. The encoded protein is CATRLGNTEAFF.

This clonotype has at least ten counts. This chain links TRBV12-3 or TRBV12-4 with TRBJ1-5, with D possibly being TRBD1 (6 bases). V lost 4 bases to trimming and J lost 9 bases, with 16 bases between them. This CDR3 has 14 amino acids. The chain's CDR3 is CASSSPRGVPPQHF. DNA for the CDR3: TGTGCCAGCAGTTCTCCCAGGGGCGTCCCGCCCCAGCATTTT.

This clonotype appeared many times. The gene calls are TRBV20-1 and TRBJ2-3; D may be TRBD2 (6 bases). V gave up 6 bases and J gave up 4 bases, with 14 bases separating them. CDR1 and CDR2 (germline): DFQATT, SNEGSKA (reference sequence). The CDR3 length is 13 residues. CDR3 sequence: CSATSWGADTQYF. The CDR3 DNA sequence: TGCAGTGCCACTAGCTGGGGCGCAGATACGCAGTATTTT.

There are many counts of this clonotype. The chain couples TRBV20-1 to TRBJ2-1; D is unclear. Between the trimmed V and J ends, which lost 4 bases and 6 bases, there was a span of 13 bases. This CDR3 comprises 13 residues. Germline V lookup: CDR1 DFQATT, CDR2 SNEGSKA (reference sequence). CDR3 bases: TGCAGTGCTATAGGCGTGACTCCCAATGAGCAGTTCTTC. Protein product: CSAIGVTPNEQFF.

The sample holds many counts of this clonotype. The J gene is TRBJ1-1, the V gene TRBV5-1; the D gene is possibly TRBD1 (6 bases). V was cut by 2 bases and J by 4 bases, with 12 bases left in between. Germline V gives CDR1 SGHRS, CDR2 YFSETQ. The CDR3 has 14 residues. CDR3 sequence (DNA): TGCGCCAGCAGCTTTGGACAGATGAGCACTGAAGCTTTCTTT. This encodes CASSFGQMSTEAFF.

In this sample, this clonotype turned up many times. This chain uses TRBV10-1 with TRBJ2-3, with 7 bases lining up with TRBD2. The V and J ends lost 2 bases and 1 base, in that order; junction bases with no gene match: 0. The V gene's germline CDR1 is WNHNN and CDR2 SYGVQD (reference sequence). The CDR3 is made up of 14 amino acids. CDR3 residues: CASSETSGTDTQYF. CDR3 coding DNA: TGCGCCAGCAGTGAGACTAGCGGCACAGATACGCAGTATTTT.

This clonotype was counted ten times or more. V and J are TRBV15 and TRBJ2-3; 8 nucleotides align to TRBD1. There are 16 residues in the CDR3. Germline V gene lookup returns CDR1 LNHNV and CDR2 YYDKDF (reference sequence). V dropped 3 bases and J dropped 1; count of bases not matched to a gene: 6. CDR3 nucleotide sequence: TGTGCCACCAGCAGCGACTTACAGGGGGGCACAGATACGCAGTATTTT. Protein product: CATSSDLQGGTDTQYF.

This clonotype has more than one count but fewer than ten. The J gene is TRBJ2-1, the V gene TRBV5-6; 8 bases are shared with TRBD1. Germline CDR1 and CDR2: SGHDT and YYEEEE. The CDR3 length is 13 residues. The V segment lost 0 bases and the J segment 9 bases; nucleotides outside the gene matches: 2. CDR3 in amino acids: CASSLVTGGEQFF. CDR3 DNA sequence: TGTGCCAGCAGCTTGGTAACAGGGGGTGAGCAGTTCTTC.

This clonotype was counted at least ten times. The rearrangement joins TRBV18 to TRBJ2-5; perhaps TRBD1 as D (6 bases). Germline loops: CDR1 KGHSH, CDR2 LQKENI. Trimming removed 0 bases from V and 0 bases from J, with 8 bases in between. The CDR3 sequence is 15 residues long. The CDR3 loop reads CASSPPGQNQETQYF. The CDR3 coding sequence is TGTGCCAGCTCACCACCGGGACAAAACCAAGAGACCCAGTACTTC.